The T cell receptor beta chain under discussion was sequenced for a study of blood T cell repertoires in COVID-19. V trimming: 10 bases; J trimming: 4 bases; junction bases outside the gene matches: 11. Germline lookup yields CDR1 MDHEN and CDR2 SYDVKM. The CDR3 contains 14 residues. The table came from immunoSEQ multiplex PCR; TCRdb's copy has only in-frame clones and leaves some out. This sample has approximately 150,000 clones, with about 86% found just once. The clonotype originates from a human donor in a cohort sampled during active COVID-19. This chain connects TRBV28 to TRBJ1-1; 8 bases are a match to TRBD1. Source material: peripheral blood. The CDR3 DNA reads TGTGCCACCTCCCTCGACAGGGGTATCACTGAAGCTTTCTTT. Translating it yields CATSLDRGITEAFF.